The 29 T cell receptor beta chains below were found in one sample sequenced in a study of CD8 T cells in Susac syndrome. The RNA input was 0.5 to 1 ug, and it was reverse transcribed with random hexamers. TCRdb called the immunoSEQ multiplex PCR reads again in MiXCR, with one record for every CDR3 protein. The sample carries approximately 120,000 distinct CDR3 sequences, about 95% recorded once. The sequenced sample was CD4+ T cells from PBMCs. These receptor sequences come from a human donor in good health.

V is TRBV28 and J is TRBJ2-5; tentative D call: TRBD2 (6 bases). CDR3 length equals 14 residues. V was trimmed by 5 bases and J by 5 bases, leaving 15 bases between them. Germline V lookup: CDR1 MDHEN, CDR2 SYDVKM. The CDR3 loop is CASSPPGGTETQYF. The CDR3 DNA follows: TGTGCCAGCAGTCCCCCCGGGGGAACGGAGACCCAGTACTTC.

The rearrangement links TRBV18 to TRBJ1-2, with D possibly being TRBD1 (6 bases). The V and J ends lost 8 bases and 3 bases respectively, with 10 bases between them. CDR3 length equals 12 residues. CDR1 and CDR2 from the germline V gene are KGHSH and LQKENI. The CDR3 bases are TGTGCCAGCACTTCAGGGGACTATGGCTACACCTTC. It codes for CASTSGDYGYTF.

The rearrangement uses TRBV29-1 and TRBJ1-2; D remains ambiguous. V was trimmed by 0 bases and J by 0 bases, leaving 5 bases between them. CDR1 SQVTM and CDR2 ANQGSEA come from the germline V gene. The CDR3 has 13 amino acids. The CDR3 DNA sequence: TGCAGCGTTGAAGAGGGTGCTAACTATGGCTACACCTTC. It specifies CSVEEGANYGYTF.

This chain links TRBV20-1 with TRBJ2-2, with 11 bases that match TRBD2. This CDR3 is 18 amino acids long. Germline assignment: CDR1 DFQATT and CDR2 SNEGSKA (reference sequence). V gave up 0 bases and J gave up 5 bases; unmatched junction bases: 11. The CDR3, as DNA: TGCAGTGCTAGAGATGAGTCGAGGCTAGCGGGAGGTACCGGGGAGCTGTTTTTT. Protein: CSARDESRLAGGTGELFF.

The V call is TRBV15, the J call TRBJ1-1; D remains unclear. V dropped 0 bases and J dropped 1 base, with 6 bases sitting between them. This CDR3 is built from 14 residues. CDR1 and CDR2 from the germline V gene are LNHNV and YYDKDF (reference sequence). The CDR3 DNA reads as TGTGCCACCAGCAGAGATCCGAAGAACACTGAAGCTTTCTTT. Translating gives CATSRDPKNTEAFF.

The chain links TRBV27 to TRBJ1-6, with unresolved D. Trimming took 6 bases from V and 0 from J, leaving 9 bases between them. The germline CDR1 and CDR2 sequences are MNHEY and SMNVEV (reference sequence). This CDR3 has 15 amino acids. The CDR3 protein is CASSPVSSYNSPLHF. CDR3 in DNA: TGTGCCAGCAGCCCGGTGAGCTCCTATAATTCACCCCTCCACTTT.

The chain has TRBV6-5 and TRBJ1-1; TRBD1 agrees at 9 bases. The germline gives CDR1 MNHEY, CDR2 SVGAGI. V trimming: 5 bases; J trimming: 6 bases; junction bases outside the gene matches: 7. The CDR3 has 14 amino acids. In DNA, the CDR3 is TGTGCCAGCAGTCCGAACAGGGGGCAGGCTGAAGCTTTCTTT. The encoded protein is CASSPNRGQAEAFF.

The rearrangement uses TRBV5-1 and TRBJ1-5; tentative D call: TRBD1 (6 bases). The germline V gene has CDR1 SGHRS and CDR2 YFSETQ. The CDR3 extends over 15 amino acids. V shed 0 bases and J shed 4 bases, with 11 bases lying between them. DNA for the CDR3: TGCGCCAGCAGCTTGGAAGGGGGGGGGAATCAGCCCCAGCATTTT. This codes for CASSLEGGGNQPQHF.

This chain joins TRBV5-1 and TRBJ2-5, with a possible D match to TRBD2 (6 bases). V was pared by 5 bases and J by 2 bases, with 13 bases between. Germline CDR1 and CDR2: SGHRS and YFSETQ. The length of the CDR3 is 14 residues. The CDR3 protein is CASRIGGPQETQYF. The CDR3 DNA reads TGCGCCAGCAGGATAGGAGGGCCACAAGAGACCCAGTACTTC.

The sample holds one count of this clonotype. The chain has TRBV5-1 and TRBJ1-1, with a tentative D call TRBD1 (5 bases). The V and J ends lost 4 bases and 2 bases respectively, with 12 bases between them. The CDR3 extends over 14 amino acids. Germline CDR1 SGHRS, CDR2 YFSETQ. The DNA of the CDR3 is TGCGCCAGCAGCCTGCAGGGATCTAACACTGAAGCTTTCTTT. Residues: CASSLQGSNTEAFF.

The chain carries TRBV20-1 and TRBJ2-5, with D tentatively TRBD1 (6 bases). Germline CDR1 and CDR2: DFQATT and SNEGSKA (reference sequence). The V end lost 5 bases, the J end lost 5 bases, and 15 bases lay between the germline ends. There are 13 residues in the CDR3. CDR3 sequence reads: CSAPQGSYETQYF. CDR3 bases: TGCAGTGCTCCACAGGGTAGTTACGAGACCCAGTACTTC.

The chain uses TRBV20-1 and TRBJ2-4; tentatively, D is TRBD1 (6 bases). The V end lost 6 bases, the J end lost 0 bases, and 12 bases lay between the germline ends. The CDR3 is made up of 14 amino acids. Germline CDR1 DFQATT, CDR2 SNEGSKA (reference sequence). CDR3: CSANRVLAKNIQYF. The CDR3 nucleotides are TGCAGTGCAAACAGGGTCCTAGCCAAAAACATTCAGTACTTC.

The chain carries TRBV7-6 and TRBJ2-5, with 7 nucleotides matching TRBD1. Germline trimming cut 0 bases from V and 5 bases from J; bases unmatched to any gene: 6. This CDR3 comprises 15 residues. Germline CDR1 and CDR2: SGHVS and FNYEAQ. The CDR3 region is CASSLARGGAETQYF. DNA of the CDR3: TGTGCCAGCAGCTTAGCTAGAGGGGGCGCGGAGACCCAGTACTTC.

This clonotype was observed a single time. V gene TRBV4-3 combines with J gene TRBJ2-7; 10 nucleotides line up with TRBD1. Trimming removed 4 bases from V and 3 bases from J; junction bases left unmatched: 6. Per germline, CDR1 LGHNA and CDR2 YSLEER. CDR3 length: 15 residues. CDR3 region: CASSRRTGGFYEQYF. The DNA of the CDR3 is TGCGCCAGCAGCCGACGGACAGGGGGGTTCTACGAGCAGTACTTC.

The chain has TRBV29-1 and TRBJ2-3; a possible D gene is TRBD1 (5 bases). Trimming removed 6 bases from V and 2 bases from J, with 12 bases in between. The CDR3 consists of 13 residues. The germline V gene encodes CDR1 SQVTM and CDR2 ANQGSEA. This chain's CDR3 is CSVGGQYTDTQYF. CDR3 bases: TGCAGCGTGGGTGGACAATACACAGATACGCAGTATTTT.

This chain uses TRBV12-3 or TRBV12-4 with TRBJ1-5; 7 bases align to TRBD1. This CDR3 has 15 amino acids. The V and J ends lost 7 bases and 4 bases, in that order; junction bases with no gene match: 10. Here the CDR3 reads CASTQGGLGNQPQHF. The CDR3 bases are TGTGCCAGCACTCAGGGGGGACTAGGGAATCAGCCCCAGCATTTT.

This clonotype was found once. The V gene is TRBV3-1, the J gene TRBJ2-5; 7 bases are shared with TRBD2. This CDR3 comprises 15 residues. V was clipped by 2 bases and J by 5 bases; unmatched bases: 8. Germline lookup yields CDR1 LGHDT and CDR2 YNNKEL (reference sequence). The CDR3 spells CASSQWTRPGETQYF. For the CDR3, the DNA is TGTGCCAGCAGCCAATGGACTAGGCCGGGGGAGACCCAGTACTTC.

The chain couples TRBV7-9 to TRBJ2-3, with 14 bases lining up with TRBD2. The CDR3 loop spans 17 amino acids. Germline loops: CDR1 SEHNR, CDR2 FQNEAQ (reference sequence). Trimming cost V 5 bases and J 6 bases; bases outside gene matches: 10. The CDR3, as DNA: TGTGCCAGCAGCCCGGGACTAGCGGGGGCGCGGACCGATACGCAGTATTTT. It translates to CASSPGLAGARTDTQYF.

The chain joins TRBV6-1 to TRBJ2-3; 10 bases agree with TRBD1. The CDR3 sequence is 16 residues long. The germline V gene encodes CDR1 MNHNS and CDR2 SASEGT. Trimming took 5 bases from V and 5 from J; bases not matched to a gene: 10. CDR3 sequence reads: CASSRTGTGVIDTQYF. The CDR3 DNA follows: TGTGCCAGCAGTCGCACCGGGACAGGGGTCATAGATACGCAGTATTTT.

This chain uses TRBV14 with TRBJ2-7; tentative D call: TRBD1 (5 bases). The V gene lost 4 bases and the J gene lost 4 bases, with 14 bases spanning the gap. The CDR3 sequence is 14 residues long. Germline V CDR1 and CDR2: SGHDN, FVKESK. The CDR3 nucleotides are TGTGCCAGCAGCCCTCTGGACACTCGTTACGAGCAGTACTTC. The encoded protein is CASSPLDTRYEQYF.

The chain links TRBV5-6 to TRBJ2-3; D gene ambiguous. The CDR3 is made up of 14 amino acids. The germline V gene has CDR1 SGHDT and CDR2 YYEEEE. V was cut by 1 base and J by 0 bases, with 6 bases left in between. The CDR3 nucleotides read TGTGCCAGCAGCTTGCCGCTTAGCACAGATACGCAGTATTTT. This encodes CASSLPLSTDTQYF.

CDR3 DNA sequence: TGTGCCAGCAGCCCCCGGGACAGGCAGACAGATACGCAGTATTTT. Encoded protein: CASSPRDRQTDTQYF. The chain links TRBV3-1 to TRBJ2-3, with 8 bases aligning to TRBD1. CDR1 and CDR2 from the germline V gene are LGHDT and YNNKEL (reference sequence). Trimming removed 4 bases from V and 3 bases from J; junction bases left unmatched: 6. The CDR3 is made up of 15 amino acids.

The chain employs TRBV19 and TRBJ2-3, with TRBD2 matching 7 bases. The CDR3 is made up of 14 amino acids. With V trimmed by 5 bases and J by 4 bases, 6 bases remained unmatched. CDR1 and CDR2 from the germline V gene are LNHDA and SQIVND (reference sequence). CDR3 in amino acids: CASSRGDSADTQYF. DNA of the CDR3: TGTGCCAGTAGTCGGGGGGATTCAGCAGATACGCAGTATTTT.

This clonotype is a singleton in its sample. The gene calls are TRBV20-1 and TRBJ2-1; D is unresolved. CDR1 and CDR2 from the germline V gene are DFQATT and SNEGSKA (reference sequence). The CDR3 has 10 residues. The CDR3 region is CSQGLGGQFF. CDR3 coding DNA: TGCAGCCAAGGGTTGGGTGGGCAGTTCTTC.

This clonotype was detected only a few times. The chain recombines TRBV11-2 with TRBJ2-2; unclear D gene. This CDR3 is built from 13 residues. Germline CDR1 and CDR2: SGHAT and FQNNGV. Trimming removed 1 base from V and 4 bases from J, with 4 bases in between. CDR3 sequence reads: CASSLVVTGELFF. Written as DNA, the CDR3 is TGTGCCAGCAGCTTAGTTGTCACCGGGGAGCTGTTTTTT.

The rearrangement links TRBV7-9 to TRBJ2-2; 8 bases are shared with TRBD1. CDR1 SEHNR and CDR2 FQNEAQ come from the germline V gene (reference sequence). V was clipped by 2 bases and J by 0 bases; unmatched bases: 11. The CDR3 spans 19 residues. The chain's CDR3 is CASSLPPPGTGANTGELFF. The CDR3 DNA follows: TGTGCCAGCAGCTTACCACCTCCCGGGACAGGCGCGAACACCGGGGAGCTGTTTTTT.

The chain joins TRBV20-1 to TRBJ2-2; TRBD2 matches 9 bases. The CDR3 has 15 residues. V shed 6 bases and J 1 base; nucleotides not matched to a gene: 6. Germline V gene lookup returns CDR1 DFQATT and CDR2 SNEGSKA (reference sequence). CDR3 coding DNA: TGCAGTGCAGCCGCGGGGGGGCGGAACACCGGGGAGCTGTTTTTT. The encoded protein is CSAAAGGRNTGELFF.

This rearrangement joins TRBV3-1 to TRBJ2-7; 7 bases align to TRBD2. The germline V gene has CDR1 LGHDT and CDR2 YNNKEL (reference sequence). This CDR3 has 16 amino acids. V lost 4 bases to trimming and J lost 6 bases; unmatched junction nucleotides: 15. CDR3 in DNA: TGTGCCAGCAGCCGCCTGGGGAGGGCGGGGCTGCGCGAGCAGTACTTC. Translation gives CASSRLGRAGLREQYF.

The chain joins TRBV29-1 to TRBJ2-2, with TRBD1 matching over 10 bases. Trimming took 6 bases from V and 3 from J; bases not matched to a gene: 10. Germline CDR1 and CDR2: SQVTM and ANQGSEA. This CDR3 comprises 16 residues. The CDR3 DNA reads as TGCAGCGTACGCCACGGGACAGGGGTCGACACCGGGGAGCTGTTTTTT. Amino acid sequence: CSVRHGTGVDTGELFF.